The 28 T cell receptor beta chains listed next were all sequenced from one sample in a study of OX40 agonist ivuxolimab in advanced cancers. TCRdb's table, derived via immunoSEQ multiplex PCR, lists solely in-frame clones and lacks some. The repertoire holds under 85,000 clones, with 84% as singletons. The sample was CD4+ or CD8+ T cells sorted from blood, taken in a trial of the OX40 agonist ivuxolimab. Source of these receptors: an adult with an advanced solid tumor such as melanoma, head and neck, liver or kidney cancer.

The chain's CDR3 is CASSEGEGRPTNYGYTF. The CDR3 DNA sequence: TGTGCCAGCAGCGAGGGGGAGGGCAGGCCCACTAACTATGGCTACACCTTC. The rearrangement links TRBV9 to TRBJ1-2; possibly TRBD1 for D (6 bases). The V gene lost 3 bases and the J gene lost 0 bases, with 18 bases spanning the gap. Germline V gene data show CDR1 as SGDLS and CDR2 as YYNGEE. The CDR3 sequence is 17 residues long.

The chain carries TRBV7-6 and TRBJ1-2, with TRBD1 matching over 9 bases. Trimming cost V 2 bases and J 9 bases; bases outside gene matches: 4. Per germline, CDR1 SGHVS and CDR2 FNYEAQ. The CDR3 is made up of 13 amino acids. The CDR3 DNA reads TGTGCCAGCAGCTTACCGGGACAGGGAAGCTACACCTTC. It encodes CASSLPGQGSYTF. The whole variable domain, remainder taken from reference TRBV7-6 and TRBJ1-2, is GAGVSQSPRYKVTKRGQDVALRCDPISGHVSLYWYRQALGQGPEFLTYFNYEAQQDKSGLPNDRFSAERPEGSISTLTIQRTEQRDSAMYRCASSLPGQGSYTFGSGTRLTVV.

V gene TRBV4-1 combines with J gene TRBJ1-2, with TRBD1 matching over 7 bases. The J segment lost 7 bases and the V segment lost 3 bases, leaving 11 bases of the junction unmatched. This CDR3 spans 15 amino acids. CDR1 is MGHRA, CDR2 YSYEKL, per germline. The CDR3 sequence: CASSHRIRDSFGYTF. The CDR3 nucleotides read TGCGCCAGCAGCCACCGGATCCGGGACAGCTTTGGCTACACCTTC.

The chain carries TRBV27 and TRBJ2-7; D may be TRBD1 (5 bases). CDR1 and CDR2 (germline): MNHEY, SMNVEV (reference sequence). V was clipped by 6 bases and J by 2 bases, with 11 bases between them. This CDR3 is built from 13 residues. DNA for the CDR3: TGTGCCAGCAGCGCCCTACAGGCCTACGAGCAGTACTTC. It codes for CASSALQAYEQYF.

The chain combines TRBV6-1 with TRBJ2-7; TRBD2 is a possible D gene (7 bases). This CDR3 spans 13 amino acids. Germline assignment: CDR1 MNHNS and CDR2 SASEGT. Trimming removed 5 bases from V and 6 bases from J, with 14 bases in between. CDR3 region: CASSPTGGGEQYF. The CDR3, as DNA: TGTGCCAGCAGTCCGACGGGGGGCGGCGAGCAGTACTTC.

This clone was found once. CDR3 residues: CASSPRGVNGVTDTQYF. For the CDR3, the DNA is TGTGCCAGCAGTCCTAGGGGGGTGAATGGGGTAACAGATACGCAGTATTTT. The rearrangement joins TRBV28 to TRBJ2-3; tentatively, D is TRBD1 or TRBD2 (6 bases each). Looked up from germline, CDR1 is MDHEN and CDR2 is SYDVKM. This CDR3 is built from 17 residues. V gave up 5 bases and J gave up 3 bases, with 21 bases separating them.

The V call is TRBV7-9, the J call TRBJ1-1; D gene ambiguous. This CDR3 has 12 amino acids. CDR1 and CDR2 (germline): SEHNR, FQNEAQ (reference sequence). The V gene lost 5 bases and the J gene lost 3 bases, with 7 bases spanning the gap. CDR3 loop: CASSLRYTEAFF. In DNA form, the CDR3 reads TGTGCCAGCAGCCTTCGGTACACTGAAGCTTTCTTT.

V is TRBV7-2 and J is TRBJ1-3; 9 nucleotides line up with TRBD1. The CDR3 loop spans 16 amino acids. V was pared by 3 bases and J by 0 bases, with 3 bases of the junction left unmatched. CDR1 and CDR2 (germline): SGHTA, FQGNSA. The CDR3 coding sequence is TGTGCCAGCAGCTTCAGGACAGGGGACTCTGGAAACACCATATATTTT. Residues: CASSFRTGDSGNTIYF.

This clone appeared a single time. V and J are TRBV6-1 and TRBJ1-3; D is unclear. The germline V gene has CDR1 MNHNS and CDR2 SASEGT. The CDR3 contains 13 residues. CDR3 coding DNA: TGTGCGAGCCTTGGGGTTAGAGGAAACACCATATATTTT. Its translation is CASLGVRGNTIYF.

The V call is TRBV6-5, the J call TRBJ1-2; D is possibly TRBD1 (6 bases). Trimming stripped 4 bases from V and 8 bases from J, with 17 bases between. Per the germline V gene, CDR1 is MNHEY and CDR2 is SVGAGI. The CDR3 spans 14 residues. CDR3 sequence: CASSSPSGTRGYTF. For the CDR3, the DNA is TGTGCCAGCAGTTCCCCATCCGGGACACGGGGCTACACCTTC.

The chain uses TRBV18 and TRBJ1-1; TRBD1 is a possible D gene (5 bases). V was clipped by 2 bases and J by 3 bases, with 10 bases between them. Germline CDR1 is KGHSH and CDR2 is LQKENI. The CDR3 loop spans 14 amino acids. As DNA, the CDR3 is TGTGCCAGCTCACCATTACTGGGGGACACTGAAGCTTTCTTT. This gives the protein CASSPLLGDTEAFF.

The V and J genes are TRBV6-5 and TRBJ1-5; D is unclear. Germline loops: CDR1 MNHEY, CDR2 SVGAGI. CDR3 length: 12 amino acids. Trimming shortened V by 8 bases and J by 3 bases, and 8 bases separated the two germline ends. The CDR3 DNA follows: TGTGCCAGCGGGAGACCCAATCAGCCCCAGCATTTT. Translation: CASGRPNQPQHF.

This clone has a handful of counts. This CDR3 reads CASRAGTPTTRNTIYF. In DNA, the CDR3 is TGCGCCAGCAGGGCCGGGACACCTACGACTAGAAACACCATATATTTT. This sequence joins TRBV5-1 and TRBJ1-3, with D maybe TRBD1 (6 bases). The V end was cut by 5 bases, the J end by 5 bases, with 20 bases between. This CDR3 has 16 amino acids. Germline V lookup: CDR1 SGHRS, CDR2 YFSETQ.

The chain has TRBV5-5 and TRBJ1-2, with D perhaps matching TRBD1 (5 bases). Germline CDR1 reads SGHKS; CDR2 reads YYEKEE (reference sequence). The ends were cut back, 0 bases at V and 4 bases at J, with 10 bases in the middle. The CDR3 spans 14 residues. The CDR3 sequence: CASSLGGAPYGYTF. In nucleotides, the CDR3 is TGTGCCAGCAGCTTGGGAGGGGCACCCTATGGCTACACCTTC. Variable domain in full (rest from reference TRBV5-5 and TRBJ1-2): DAGVTQSPTHLIKTRGQQVTLRCSPISGHKSVSWYQQVLGQGPQFIFQYYEKEERGRGNFPDRFSARQFPNYSSELNVNALLLGDSALYLCASSLGGAPYGYTFGSGTRLTVV.

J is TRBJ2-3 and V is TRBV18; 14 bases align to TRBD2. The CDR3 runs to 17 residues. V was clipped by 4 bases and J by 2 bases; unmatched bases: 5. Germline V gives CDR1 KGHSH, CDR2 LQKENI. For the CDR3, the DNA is TGTGCCAGCTCACAATTGGGACTAGCGGGGGCCACAGATACGCAGTATTTT. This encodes CASSQLGLAGATDTQYF.

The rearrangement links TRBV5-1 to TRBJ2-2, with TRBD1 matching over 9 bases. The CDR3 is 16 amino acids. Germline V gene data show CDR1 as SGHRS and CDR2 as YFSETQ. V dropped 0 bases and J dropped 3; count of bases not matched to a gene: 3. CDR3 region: CASSLGDRGDTGELFF. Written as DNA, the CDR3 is TGCGCCAGCAGCTTGGGCGACAGGGGGGACACCGGGGAGCTGTTTTTT.

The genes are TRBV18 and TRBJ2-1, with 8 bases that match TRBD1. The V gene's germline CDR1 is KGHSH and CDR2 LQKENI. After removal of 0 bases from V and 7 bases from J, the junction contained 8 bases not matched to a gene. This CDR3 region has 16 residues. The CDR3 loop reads CASSPPAGGSGNEQFF. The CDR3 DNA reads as TGTGCCAGCTCACCACCAGCAGGGGGCAGCGGGAATGAGCAGTTCTTC.

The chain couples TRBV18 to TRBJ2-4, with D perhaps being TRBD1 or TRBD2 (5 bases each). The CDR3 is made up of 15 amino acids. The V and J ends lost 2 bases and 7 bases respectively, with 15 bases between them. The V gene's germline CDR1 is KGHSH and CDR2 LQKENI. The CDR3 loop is CASSPEGRPGNIQYF. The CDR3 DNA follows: TGTGCCAGCTCACCAGAGGGGCGCCCAGGCAACATTCAGTACTTC.

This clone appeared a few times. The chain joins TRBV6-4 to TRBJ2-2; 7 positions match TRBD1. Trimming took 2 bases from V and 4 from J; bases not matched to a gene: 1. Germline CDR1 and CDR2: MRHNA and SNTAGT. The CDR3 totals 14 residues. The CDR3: CASSDRGRTGELFF. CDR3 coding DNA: TGTGCCAGCAGTGACAGGGGGCGCACCGGGGAGCTGTTTTTT.

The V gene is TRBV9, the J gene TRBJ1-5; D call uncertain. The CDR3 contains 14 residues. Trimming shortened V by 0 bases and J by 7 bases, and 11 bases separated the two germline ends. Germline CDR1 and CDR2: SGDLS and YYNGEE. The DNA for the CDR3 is TGTGCCAGCAGCGTAGAAGGAGGAAGCCAGCCCCAGCATTTT. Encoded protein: CASSVEGGSQPQHF. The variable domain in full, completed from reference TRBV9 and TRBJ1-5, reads DSGVTQTPKHLITATGQRVTLRCSPRSGDLSVYWYQQSLDQGLQFLIQYYNGEERAKGNILERFSAQQFPDLHSELNLSSLELGDSALYFCASSVEGGSQPQHFGDGTRLSIL.

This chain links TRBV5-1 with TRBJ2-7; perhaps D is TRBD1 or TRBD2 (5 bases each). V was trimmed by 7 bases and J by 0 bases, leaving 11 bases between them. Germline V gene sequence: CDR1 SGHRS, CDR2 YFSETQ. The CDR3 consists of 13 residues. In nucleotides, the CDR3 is TGCGCCAGCTCCCGGGACGGCTCCTACGAGCAGTACTTC. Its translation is CASSRDGSYEQYF.

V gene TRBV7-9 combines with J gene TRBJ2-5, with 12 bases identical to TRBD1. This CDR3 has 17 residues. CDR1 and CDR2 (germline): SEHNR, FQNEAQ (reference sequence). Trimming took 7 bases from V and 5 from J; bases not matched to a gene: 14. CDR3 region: CASTQTSGTGGVETQYF. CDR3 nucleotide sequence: TGTGCCAGCACCCAGACGTCCGGGACAGGGGGCGTGGAGACCCAGTACTTC.

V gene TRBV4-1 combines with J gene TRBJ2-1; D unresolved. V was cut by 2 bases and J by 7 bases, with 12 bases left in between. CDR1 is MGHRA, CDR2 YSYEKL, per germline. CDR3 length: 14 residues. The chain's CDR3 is CASSQPTLSNEQFF. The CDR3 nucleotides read TGCGCCAGCAGCCAACCGACACTCTCGAATGAGCAGTTCTTC.

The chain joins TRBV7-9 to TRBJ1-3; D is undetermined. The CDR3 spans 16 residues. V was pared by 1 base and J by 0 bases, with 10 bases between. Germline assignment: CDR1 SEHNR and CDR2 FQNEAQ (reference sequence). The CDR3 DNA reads TGTGCCAGCAGCTTAGTCGGCGGCGGCTCTGGAAACACCATATATTTT. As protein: CASSLVGGGSGNTIYF.

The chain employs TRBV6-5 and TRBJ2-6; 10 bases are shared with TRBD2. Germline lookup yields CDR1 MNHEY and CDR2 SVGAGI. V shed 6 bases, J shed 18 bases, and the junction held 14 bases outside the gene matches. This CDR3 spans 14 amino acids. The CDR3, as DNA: TGTGCCAGCAGCCGGCTTAGCGGGGGGCAAGCTCAGACTTTC. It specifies CASSRLSGGQAQTF.

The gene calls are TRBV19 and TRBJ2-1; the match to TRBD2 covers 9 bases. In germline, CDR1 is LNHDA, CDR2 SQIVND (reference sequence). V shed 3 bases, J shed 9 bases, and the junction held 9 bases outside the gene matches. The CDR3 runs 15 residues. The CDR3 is CASSISGSGRGEQFF. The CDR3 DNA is TGTGCCAGTAGTATTAGTGGTAGCGGGAGAGGTGAGCAGTTCTTC.

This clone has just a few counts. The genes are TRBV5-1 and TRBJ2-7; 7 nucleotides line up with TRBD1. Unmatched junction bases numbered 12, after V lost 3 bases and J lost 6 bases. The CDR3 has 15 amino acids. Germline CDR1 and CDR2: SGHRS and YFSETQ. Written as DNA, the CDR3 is TGCGCCAGCAGCTCACAGGGGTCTCTCGGCTCCGAGCAGTACTTC. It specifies CASSSQGSLGSEQYF.

CDR3 residues: CASSAQGTQGAREQYF. The CDR3, as DNA: TGTGCCAGCAGCGCCCAAGGGACACAGGGGGCGCGGGAGCAGTACTTC. This rearrangement joins TRBV9 to TRBJ2-7, with 9 bases fitting TRBD1. Germline V lookup: CDR1 SGDLS, CDR2 YYNGEE. The ends lost 3 bases at V and 7 bases at J; junction bases unmatched: 14. CDR3 length: 16 amino acids.